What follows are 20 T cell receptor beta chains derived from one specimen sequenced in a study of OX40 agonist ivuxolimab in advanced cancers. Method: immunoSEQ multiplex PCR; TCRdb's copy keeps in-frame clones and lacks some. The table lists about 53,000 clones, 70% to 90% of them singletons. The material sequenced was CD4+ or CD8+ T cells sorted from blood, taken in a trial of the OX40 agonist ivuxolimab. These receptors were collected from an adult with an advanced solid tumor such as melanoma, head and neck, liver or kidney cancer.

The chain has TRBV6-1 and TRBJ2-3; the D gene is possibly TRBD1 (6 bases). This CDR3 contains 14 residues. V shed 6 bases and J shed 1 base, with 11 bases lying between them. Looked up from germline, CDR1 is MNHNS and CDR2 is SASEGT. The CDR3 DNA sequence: TGTGCCAGCAGCAGGGGAAGCGGCACAGATACGCAGTATTTT. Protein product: CASSRGSGTDTQYF.

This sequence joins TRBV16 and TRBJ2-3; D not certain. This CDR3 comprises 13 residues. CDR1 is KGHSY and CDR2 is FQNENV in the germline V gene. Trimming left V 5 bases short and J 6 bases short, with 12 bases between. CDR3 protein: CASSNSIRDTQYF. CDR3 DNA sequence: TGTGCCAGCAGCAATTCTATAAGGGATACGCAGTATTTT.

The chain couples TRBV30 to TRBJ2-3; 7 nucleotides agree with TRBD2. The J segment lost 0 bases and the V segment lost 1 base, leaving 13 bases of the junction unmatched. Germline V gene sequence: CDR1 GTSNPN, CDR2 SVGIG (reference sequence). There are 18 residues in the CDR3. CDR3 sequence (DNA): TGTGCCTGGAGTGGGATCTGGGTGAGCGGGGAAAGCACAGATACGCAGTATTTT. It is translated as CAWSGIWVSGESTDTQYF.

The CDR3 loop reads CASSLGLASEQYF. CDR3 nucleotides: TGTGCCAGCAGCTTAGGGCTAGCCAGCGAGCAGTACTTC. The V call is TRBV7-2, the J call TRBJ2-7; a weak D match, TRBD2 (5 bases). CDR3 length: 13 residues. Germline values: CDR1 SGHTA, CDR2 FQGNSA. V lost 1 base to trimming and J lost 6 bases, with 10 bases between them.

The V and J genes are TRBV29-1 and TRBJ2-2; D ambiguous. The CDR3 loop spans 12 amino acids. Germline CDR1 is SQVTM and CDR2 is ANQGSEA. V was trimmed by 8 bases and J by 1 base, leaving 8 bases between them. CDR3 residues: CSLRLNTGELFF. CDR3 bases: TGCAGCCTCAGACTGAACACCGGGGAGCTGTTTTTT.

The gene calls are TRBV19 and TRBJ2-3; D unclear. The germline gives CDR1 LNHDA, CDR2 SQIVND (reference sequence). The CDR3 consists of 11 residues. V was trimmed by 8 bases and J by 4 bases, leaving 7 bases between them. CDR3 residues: CASSTADTQYF. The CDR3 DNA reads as TGTGCCAGTTCGACCGCAGATACGCAGTATTTT. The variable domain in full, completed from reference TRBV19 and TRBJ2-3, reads DGGITQSPKYLFRKEGQNVTLSCEQNLNHDAMYWYRQDPGQGLRLIYYSQIVNDFQKGDIAEGYSVSREKKESFPLTVTSAQKNPTAFYLCASSTADTQYFGPGTRLTVL.

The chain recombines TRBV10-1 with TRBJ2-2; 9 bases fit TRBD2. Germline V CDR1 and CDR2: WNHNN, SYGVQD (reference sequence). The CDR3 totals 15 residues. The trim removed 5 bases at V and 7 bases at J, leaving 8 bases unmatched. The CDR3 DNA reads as TGCGCCAGCAGTCGCGTAGCGGGAGTCGTCGGGGAGCTGTTTTTT. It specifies CASSRVAGVVGELFF.

Here the CDR3 reads CASSEKRVGVNYGYTF. As DNA, the CDR3 is TGTGCCAGCAGTGAAAAGAGGGTCGGTGTCAACTATGGCTACACCTTC. J is TRBJ1-2 and V is TRBV6-1; D is unclear. The V gene's germline CDR1 is MNHNS and CDR2 SASEGT. Trimming left V 2 bases short and J 2 bases short, with 15 bases between. The CDR3 extends over 16 amino acids.

The CDR3 bases are TGTGCCAGCAGCTCCAGGGGAGGCTCCTACGAGCAGTACTTC. This codes for CASSSRGGSYEQYF. The gene calls are TRBV7-2 and TRBJ2-7, with D perhaps assigned TRBD1 or TRBD2 (6 bases each). This CDR3 has 14 amino acids. Germline CDR1 reads SGHTA; CDR2 reads FQGNSA. Trimming stripped 4 bases from V and 0 bases from J, with 10 bases between.

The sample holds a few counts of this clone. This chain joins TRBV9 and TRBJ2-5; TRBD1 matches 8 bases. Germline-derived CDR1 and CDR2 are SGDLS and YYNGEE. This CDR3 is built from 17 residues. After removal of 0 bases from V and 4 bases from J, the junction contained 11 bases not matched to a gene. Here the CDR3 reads CASSVGSRAGGGETQYF. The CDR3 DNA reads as TGTGCCAGCAGCGTAGGGTCAAGGGCAGGGGGCGGAGAGACCCAGTACTTC.

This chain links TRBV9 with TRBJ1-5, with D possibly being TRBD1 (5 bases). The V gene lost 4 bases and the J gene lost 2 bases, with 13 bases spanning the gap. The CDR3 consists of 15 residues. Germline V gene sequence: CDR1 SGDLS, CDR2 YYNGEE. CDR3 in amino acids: CASSPRDGGNQPQHF. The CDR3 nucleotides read TGTGCCAGCAGCCCCAGGGATGGAGGCAATCAGCCCCAGCATTTT.

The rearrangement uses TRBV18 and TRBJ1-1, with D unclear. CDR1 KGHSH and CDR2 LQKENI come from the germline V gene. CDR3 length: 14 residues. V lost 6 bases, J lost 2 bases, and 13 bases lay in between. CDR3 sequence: CASSETGSNTEAFF. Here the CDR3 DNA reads TGTGCCAGCTCCGAAACGGGGTCCAACACTGAAGCTTTCTTT.

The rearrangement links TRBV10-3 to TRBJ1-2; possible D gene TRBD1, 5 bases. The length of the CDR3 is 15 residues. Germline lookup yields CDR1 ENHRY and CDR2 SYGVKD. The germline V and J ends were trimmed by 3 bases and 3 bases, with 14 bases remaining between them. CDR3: CAISDQSPRDYGYTF. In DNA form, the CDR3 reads TGTGCCATCAGTGATCAGAGTCCCAGGGACTATGGCTACACCTTC.

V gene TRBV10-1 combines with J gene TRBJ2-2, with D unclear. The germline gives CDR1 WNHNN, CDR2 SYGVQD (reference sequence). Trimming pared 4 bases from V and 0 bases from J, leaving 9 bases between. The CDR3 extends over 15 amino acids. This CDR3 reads CASSVGGANTGELFF. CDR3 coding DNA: TGCGCCAGCAGTGTGGGCGGTGCGAACACCGGGGAGCTGTTTTTT.

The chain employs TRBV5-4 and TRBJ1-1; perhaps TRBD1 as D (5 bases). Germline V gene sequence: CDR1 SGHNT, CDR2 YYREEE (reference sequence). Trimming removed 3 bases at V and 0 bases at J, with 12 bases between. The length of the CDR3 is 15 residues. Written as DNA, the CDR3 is TGTGCCAGCAGCTCTGGGCCAGGGATGAACACTGAAGCTTTCTTT. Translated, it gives CASSSGPGMNTEAFF. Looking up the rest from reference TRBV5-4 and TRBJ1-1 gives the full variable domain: ETGVTQSPTHLIKTRGQQVTLRCSSQSGHNTVSWYQQALGQGPQFIFQYYREEENGRGNFPPRFSGLQFPNYSSELNVNALELDDSALYLCASSSGPGMNTEAFFGQGTRLTVV.

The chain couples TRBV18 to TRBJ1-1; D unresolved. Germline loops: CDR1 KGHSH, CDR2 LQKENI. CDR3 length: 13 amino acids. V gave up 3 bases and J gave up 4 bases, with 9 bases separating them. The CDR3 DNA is TGTGCCAGCTCACCCCCTTCGAGCACTGAAGCTTTCTTT. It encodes CASSPPSSTEAFF.

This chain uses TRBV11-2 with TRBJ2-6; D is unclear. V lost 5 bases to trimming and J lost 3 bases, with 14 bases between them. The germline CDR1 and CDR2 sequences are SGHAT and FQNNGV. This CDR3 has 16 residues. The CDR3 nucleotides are TGTGCCAGCAGCCGTTTGTCACCTCGTGGGGCCAACGTCCTGACTTTC. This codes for CASSRLSPRGANVLTF. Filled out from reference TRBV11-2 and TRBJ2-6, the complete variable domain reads EAGVAQSPRYKIIEKRQSVAFWCNPISGHATLYWYQQILGQGPKLLIQFQNNGVVDDSQLPKDRFSAERLKGVDSTLKIQPAKLEDSAVYLCASSRLSPRGANVLTFGAGSRLTVL.

CDR3 bases: TGCGCCAGCAGCCAAGATACTCCGAATCAGCCCCAGCATTTT. The encoded protein is CASSQDTPNQPQHF. The chain recombines TRBV4-1 with TRBJ1-5; the D is unclear. Per germline, CDR1 MGHRA and CDR2 YSYEKL. V was trimmed by 0 bases and J by 4 bases, leaving 7 bases between them. The CDR3 contains 14 residues.

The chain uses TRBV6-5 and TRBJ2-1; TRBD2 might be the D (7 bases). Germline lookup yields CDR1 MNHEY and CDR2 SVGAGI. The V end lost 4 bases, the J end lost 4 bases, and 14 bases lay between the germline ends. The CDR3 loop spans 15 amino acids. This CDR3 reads CASSSSRGGYNEQFF. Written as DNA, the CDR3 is TGTGCCAGCAGTTCCTCAAGGGGGGGATACAATGAGCAGTTCTTC.

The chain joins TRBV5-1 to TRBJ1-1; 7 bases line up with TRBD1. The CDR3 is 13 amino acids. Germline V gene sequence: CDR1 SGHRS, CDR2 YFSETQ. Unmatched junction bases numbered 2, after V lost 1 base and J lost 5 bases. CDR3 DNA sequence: TGCGCCAGCAGCTTGACAGGGGATACTGAAGCTTTCTTT. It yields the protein CASSLTGDTEAFF.